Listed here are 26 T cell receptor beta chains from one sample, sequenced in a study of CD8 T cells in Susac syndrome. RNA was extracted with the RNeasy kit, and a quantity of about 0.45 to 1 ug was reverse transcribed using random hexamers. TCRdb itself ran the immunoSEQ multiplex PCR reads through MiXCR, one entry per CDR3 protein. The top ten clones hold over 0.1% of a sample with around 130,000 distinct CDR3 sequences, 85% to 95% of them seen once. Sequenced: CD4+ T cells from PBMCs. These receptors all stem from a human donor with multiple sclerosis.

CDR3 nucleotide sequence: TGTGCCTGGAGTGGGGACAGGTCCTTCTCAGGTCAGCCCCAGCATTTT. Protein sequence: CAWSGDRSFSGQPQHF. The chain has TRBV30 and TRBJ1-5, with 8 bases identical to TRBD1. V lost 1 base and J lost 6; bases outside the gene matches: 11. Germline V gene lookup returns CDR1 GTSNPN and CDR2 SVGIG (reference sequence). The CDR3 runs 16 residues.

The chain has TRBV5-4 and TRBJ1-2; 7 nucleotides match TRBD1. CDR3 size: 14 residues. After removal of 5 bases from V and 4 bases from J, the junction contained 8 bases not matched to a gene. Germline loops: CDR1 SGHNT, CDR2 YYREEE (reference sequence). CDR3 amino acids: CASRSGQIPYGYTF. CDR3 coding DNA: TGTGCCAGCAGATCGGGACAGATCCCCTATGGCTACACCTTC. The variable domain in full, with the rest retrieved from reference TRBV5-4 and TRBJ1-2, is ETGVTQSPTHLIKTRGQQVTLRCSSQSGHNTVSWYQQALGQGPQFIFQYYREEENGRGNFPPRFSGLQFPNYSSELNVNALELDDSALYLCASRSGQIPYGYTFGSGTRLTVV.

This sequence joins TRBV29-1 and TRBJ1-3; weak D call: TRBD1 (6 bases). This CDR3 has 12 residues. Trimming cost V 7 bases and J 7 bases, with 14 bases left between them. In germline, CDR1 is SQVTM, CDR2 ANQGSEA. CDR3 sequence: CSASKGENTIYF. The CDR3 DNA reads TGCAGCGCCTCCAAGGGGGAGAACACCATATATTTT.

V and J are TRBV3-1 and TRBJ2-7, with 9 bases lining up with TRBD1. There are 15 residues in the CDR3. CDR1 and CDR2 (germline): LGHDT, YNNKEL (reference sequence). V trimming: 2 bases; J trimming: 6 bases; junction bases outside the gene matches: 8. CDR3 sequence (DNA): TGTGCCAGCAGCCAATTCCCGGGACAGGGATCCGAGCAGTACTTC. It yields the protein CASSQFPGQGSEQYF.

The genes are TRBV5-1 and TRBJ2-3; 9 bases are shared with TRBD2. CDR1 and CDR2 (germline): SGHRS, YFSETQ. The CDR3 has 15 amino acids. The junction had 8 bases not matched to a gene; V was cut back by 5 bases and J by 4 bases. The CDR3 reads CASRLLAGRPDTQYF. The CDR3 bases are TGCGCCAGCAGACTCCTAGCGGGAAGGCCAGATACGCAGTATTTT. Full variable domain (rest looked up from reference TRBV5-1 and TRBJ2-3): KAGVTQTPRYLIKTRGQQVTLSCSPISGHRSVSWYQQTPGQGLQFLFEYFSETQRNKGNFPGRFSGRQFSNSRSEMNVSTLELGDSALYLCASRLLAGRPDTQYFGPGTRLTVL.

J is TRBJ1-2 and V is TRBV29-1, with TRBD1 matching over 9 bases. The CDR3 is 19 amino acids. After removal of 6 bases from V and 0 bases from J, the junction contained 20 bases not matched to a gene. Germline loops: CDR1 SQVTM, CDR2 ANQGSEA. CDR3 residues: CSVRIQPGQGSSANYGYTF. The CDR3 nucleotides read TGCAGCGTCAGAATCCAACCCGGACAGGGGAGTAGTGCTAACTATGGCTACACCTTC.

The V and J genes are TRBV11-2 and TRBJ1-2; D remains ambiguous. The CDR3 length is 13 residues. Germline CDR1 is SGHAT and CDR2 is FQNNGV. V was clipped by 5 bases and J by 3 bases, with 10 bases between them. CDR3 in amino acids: CASSPQWDYGYTF. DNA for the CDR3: TGTGCCAGCAGCCCACAATGGGACTATGGCTACACCTTC. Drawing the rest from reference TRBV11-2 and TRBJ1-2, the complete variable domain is EAGVAQSPRYKIIEKRQSVAFWCNPISGHATLYWYQQILGQGPKLLIQFQNNGVVDDSQLPKDRFSAERLKGVDSTLKIQPAKLEDSAVYLCASSPQWDYGYTFGSGTRLTVV.

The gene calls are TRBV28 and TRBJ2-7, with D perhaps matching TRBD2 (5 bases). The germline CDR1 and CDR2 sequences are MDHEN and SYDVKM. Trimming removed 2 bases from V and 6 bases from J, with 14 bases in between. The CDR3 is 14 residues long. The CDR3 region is CASSLDVARGEQYF. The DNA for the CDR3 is TGTGCCAGCAGTTTAGACGTGGCACGGGGCGAGCAGTACTTC.

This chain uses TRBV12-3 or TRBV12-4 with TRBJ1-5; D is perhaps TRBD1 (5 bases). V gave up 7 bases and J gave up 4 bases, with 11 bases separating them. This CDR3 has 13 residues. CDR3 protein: CASTLGVNQPQHF. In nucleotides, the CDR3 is TGTGCCAGCACCCTAGGGGTGAATCAGCCCCAGCATTTT.

The CDR3 loop reads CSVEDPSGRSDTQYF. The CDR3 DNA is TGCAGCGTTGAAGATCCGAGCGGGAGATCAGATACGCAGTATTTT. V gene TRBV29-1 combines with J gene TRBJ2-3; 8 positions agree with TRBD2. The V gene end was trimmed by 0 bases and the J gene end by 4 bases; junction bases not matched to a gene: 6. CDR1 SQVTM and CDR2 ANQGSEA come from the germline V gene. The CDR3 totals 15 residues.

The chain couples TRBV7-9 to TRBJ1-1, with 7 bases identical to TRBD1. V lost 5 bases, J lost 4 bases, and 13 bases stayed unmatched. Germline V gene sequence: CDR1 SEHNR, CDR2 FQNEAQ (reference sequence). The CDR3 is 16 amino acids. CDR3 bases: TGTGCCAGCAGCGAGAGAGACAGGGATTATGGCACTGAAGCTTTCTTT. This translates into CASSERDRDYGTEAFF.

The CDR3 DNA is TGTGCCAGCAGCTCCGACCTAGGGGGCGGGAGGACAGATACGCAGTATTTT. Amino acids: CASSSDLGGGRTDTQYF. The chain recombines TRBV7-2 with TRBJ2-3; tentatively, D is TRBD2 (8 bases). V was cut by 4 bases and J by 3 bases, with 20 bases left in between. In germline, CDR1 is SGHTA, CDR2 FQGNSA. CDR3 length equals 17 residues.

DNA of the CDR3: TGCGCCAGCAGCTCCGGACCGGGACTAGATATTTACGAGCAGTACTTC. Amino acid sequence: CASSSGPGLDIYEQYF. The chain carries TRBV5-1 and TRBJ2-7; TRBD2 matches at 8 bases. Germline assignment: CDR1 SGHRS and CDR2 YFSETQ. The CDR3 totals 16 residues. The J segment lost 4 bases and the V segment lost 3 bases, leaving 12 bases of the junction unmatched.

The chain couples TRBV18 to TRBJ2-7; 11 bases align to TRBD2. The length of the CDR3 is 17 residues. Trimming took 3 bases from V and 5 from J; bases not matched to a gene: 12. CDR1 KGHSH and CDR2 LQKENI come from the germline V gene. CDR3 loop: CASSPSPTSGRLNEQYF. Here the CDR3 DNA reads TGTGCCAGCTCACCCTCCCCAACTAGCGGGAGACTCAACGAGCAGTACTTC.

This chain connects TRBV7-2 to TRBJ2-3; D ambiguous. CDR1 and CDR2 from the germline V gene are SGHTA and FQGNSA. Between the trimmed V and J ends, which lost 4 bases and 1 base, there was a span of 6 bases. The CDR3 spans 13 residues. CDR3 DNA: TGTGCCAGCAGCTACACAGGCACAGATACGCAGTATTTT. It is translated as CASSYTGTDTQYF.

For the CDR3, the DNA is TGTGCCAGCAGCGTAGTTTCGGAGGAGACCCAGTACTTC. Protein: CASSVVSEETQYF. The chain has TRBV9 and TRBJ2-5; D not certain. The germline V gene has CDR1 SGDLS and CDR2 YYNGEE. The CDR3 runs to 13 residues. The ends were cut back, 0 bases at V and 5 bases at J, with 8 bases in the middle.

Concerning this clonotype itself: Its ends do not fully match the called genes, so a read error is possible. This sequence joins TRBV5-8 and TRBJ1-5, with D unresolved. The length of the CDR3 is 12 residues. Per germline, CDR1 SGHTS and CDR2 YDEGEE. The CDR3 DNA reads TGTGCCAGCAGGCCTGGCAAACAGCCCCAGCATTTT. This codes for CASRPGKQPQHF. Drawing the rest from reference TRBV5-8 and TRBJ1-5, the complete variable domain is EAGVTQSPTHLIKTRGQQATLRCSPISGHTSVYWYQQALGLGLQFLLWYDEGEERNRGNFPPRFSGRQFPNYSSELNVNALELEDSALYLCASRPGKQPQHFGDGTRLSIL.

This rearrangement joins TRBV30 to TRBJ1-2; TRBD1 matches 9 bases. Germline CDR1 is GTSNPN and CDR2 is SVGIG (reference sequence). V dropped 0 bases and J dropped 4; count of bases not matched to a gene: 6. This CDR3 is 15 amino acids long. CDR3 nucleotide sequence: TGTGCCTGGAGTGTTAAGACAGGGGGAGGCTATGGCTACACCTTC. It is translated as CAWSVKTGGGYGYTF.

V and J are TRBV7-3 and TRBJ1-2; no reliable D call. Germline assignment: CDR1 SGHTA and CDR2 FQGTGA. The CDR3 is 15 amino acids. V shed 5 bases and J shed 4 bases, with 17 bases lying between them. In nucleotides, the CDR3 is TGTGCCAGCAGCCTTCAGGCGGGCAGTGCCTATGGCTACACCTTC. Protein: CASSLQAGSAYGYTF.

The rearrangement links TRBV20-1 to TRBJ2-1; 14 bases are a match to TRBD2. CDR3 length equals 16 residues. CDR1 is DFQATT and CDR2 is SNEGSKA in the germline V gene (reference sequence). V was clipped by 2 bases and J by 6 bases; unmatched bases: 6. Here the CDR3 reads CSARKPGTSGSNEQFF. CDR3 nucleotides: TGCAGTGCTAGAAAACCCGGGACTAGCGGGAGCAATGAGCAGTTCTTC.

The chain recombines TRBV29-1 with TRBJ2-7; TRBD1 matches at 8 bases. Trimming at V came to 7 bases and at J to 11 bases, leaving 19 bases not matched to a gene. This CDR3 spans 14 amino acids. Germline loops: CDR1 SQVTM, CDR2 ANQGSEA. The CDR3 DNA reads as TGCAGCGCCCGGGGAGCGGAGACAGGGGCTAGGGAGTACTTC. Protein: CSARGAETGAREYF.

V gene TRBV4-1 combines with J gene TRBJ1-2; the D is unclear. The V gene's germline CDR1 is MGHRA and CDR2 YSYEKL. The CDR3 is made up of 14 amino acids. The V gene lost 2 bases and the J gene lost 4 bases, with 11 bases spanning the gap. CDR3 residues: CASSQIKGTYGYTF. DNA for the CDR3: TGCGCCAGCAGCCAAATAAAGGGCACCTATGGCTACACCTTC.

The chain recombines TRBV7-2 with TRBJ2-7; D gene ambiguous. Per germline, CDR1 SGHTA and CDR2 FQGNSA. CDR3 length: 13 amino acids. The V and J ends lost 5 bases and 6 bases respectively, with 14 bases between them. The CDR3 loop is CASSPEWVGEQYF. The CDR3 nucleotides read TGTGCCAGCAGCCCTGAATGGGTAGGCGAGCAGTACTTC.

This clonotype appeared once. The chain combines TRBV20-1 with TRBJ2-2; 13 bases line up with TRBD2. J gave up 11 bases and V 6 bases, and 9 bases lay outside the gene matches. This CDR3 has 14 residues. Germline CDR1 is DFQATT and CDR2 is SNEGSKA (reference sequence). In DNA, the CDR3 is TGCAGTGCGTGGACTAGCGGGAGTCTTAGAGAGCTGTTTTTT. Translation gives CSAWTSGSLRELFF.

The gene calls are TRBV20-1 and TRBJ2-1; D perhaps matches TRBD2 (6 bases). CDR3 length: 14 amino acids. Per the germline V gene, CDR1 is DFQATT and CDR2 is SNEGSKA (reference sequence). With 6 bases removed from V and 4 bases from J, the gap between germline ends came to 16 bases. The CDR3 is CSAESPGGYNEQFF. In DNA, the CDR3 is TGCAGTGCCGAATCTCCAGGAGGGTACAATGAGCAGTTCTTC.

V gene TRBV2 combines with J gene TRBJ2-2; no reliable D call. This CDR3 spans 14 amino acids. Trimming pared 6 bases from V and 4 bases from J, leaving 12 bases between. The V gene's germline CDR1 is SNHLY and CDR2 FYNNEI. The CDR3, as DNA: TGTGCCAGCAGCAGAGAACTTGGCACCGGGGAGCTGTTTTTT. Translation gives CASSRELGTGELFF. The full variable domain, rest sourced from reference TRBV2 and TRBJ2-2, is EPEVTQTPSHQVTQMGQEVILRCVPISNHLYFYWYRQILGQKVEFLVSFYNNEISEKSEIFDDQFSVERPDGSNFTLKIRSTKLEDSAMYFCASSRELGTGELFFGEGSRLTVL.